Listed below are T cell receptor beta chains from one sample, sequenced in a study of technical replicates of blood from a handful of donors. Here immunoSEQ multiplex PCR was the method, and the copy in TCRdb shows in-frame clones only, minus some. This table has tens of thousands of clones, roughly 92% appearing once. Material: T cells isolated from PBMCs. These receptors came from a human donor in good health. Each CDR3 is given without its conserved first and last residue. Each record gives: CDR3 length, V gene, CDR3 protein.

13 TRBV11-3 ASSMGQGFFHEQY
13 TRBV6-5 ASRLTGGSNQPQH
11 TRBV4-1 ASSQGGIGELF
12 TRBV18 ASSSSGTEKKLF
15 TRBV30 AWSRGRTRYSNQPQH
13 TRBV9 ASSETAGLTYEQY
15 TRBV11-2 ASSLYPPREIEYEQF
13 TRBV5-6 ASSLLDMKNYGYT
13 TRBV14 ASSQDLAGEAEQF
14 TRBV6-1 ASSESIAGGIETQY
12 TRBV10-3 AIQGHKPGNIQY
15 TRBV19 ASSAWTSGRAGDTQY
10 TRBV30 AWSTDLSGYT
10 TRBV19 ASNRAGETQY
11 TRBV10-3 AIRTSSNTEAF
13 TRBV4-1 ASSQETGVFVEQY
13 TRBV7-9 ASSPRGELGETQY
15 TRBV14 ASSQRFAPTNTGELF
13 TRBV5-1 ASSGTRGDVARPF
14 TRBV28 ASSSEGLAGRDEQF
13 TRBV27 ASSLSDRGVYEQY
13 TRBV29-1 SVGKASGNQETQY
14 TRBV6-5 ASSYWDAGAYTEAF
13 TRBV23-1 ASSPGTGGANEQF
11 TRBV28 ASNLGPDYEQY
13 TRBV12-5 ASGLDRGLNTEAF
11 TRBV5-1 ASAQGVNTEAF